The T cell receptor (beta chain) described here comes from a study of shared clonotypes between healthy human individuals. Study as a whole: Three plates each covered CD4 naive and memory; CD8 naive two, CD8 memory one. General study points: The four-donor shared clonotypes exceeded non-shared clonotypes in generation probability, with non-shared ones scoring lower. Generally, estimated richness proved larger in naive subsets than it did in memory subsets.

On this clone: The target antigen is unknown.

Naive CD8 isolation took CD45RO-negative cells positively selected for CCR7 and excluded terminally differentiated effector memory CD45RA+ cells. The germline V gene encodes CDR1 SGHDN and CDR2 FVKESK. The CDR3 length is 15 residues. J lost 1 base, V lost 8 bases, and 11 bases had no gene match. Only in-frame clones appear in the TCRdb table, and some are missing; sequencing was by immunoSEQ multiplex PCR. The repertoire holds some 2 million clones, with approximately 94% as singletons. The sequenced sample consisted of naive CD8+ T cells sorted from blood. This sequence was found in a man younger than 30 in good health. The V gene is TRBV14, the J gene TRBJ2-7; 7 nucleotides agree with TRBD1. The CDR3 bases are TGTGCCAGCGCCCCCGGGACAGCGATGTCCTACGAGCAGTACTTC. Its protein product is CASAPGTAMSYEQYF.